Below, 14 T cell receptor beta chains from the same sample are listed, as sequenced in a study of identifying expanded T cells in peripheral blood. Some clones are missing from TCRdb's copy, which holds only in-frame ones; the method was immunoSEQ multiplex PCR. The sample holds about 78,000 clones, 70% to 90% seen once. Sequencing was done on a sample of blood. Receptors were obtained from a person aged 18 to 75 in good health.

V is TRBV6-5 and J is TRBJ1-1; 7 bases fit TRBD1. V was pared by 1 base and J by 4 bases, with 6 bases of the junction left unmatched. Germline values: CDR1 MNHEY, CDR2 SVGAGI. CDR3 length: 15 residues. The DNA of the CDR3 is TGTGCCAGCAGTTACTTTGACAGGGCGGGCACTGAAGCTTTCTTT. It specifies CASSYFDRAGTEAFF.

Here the CDR3 DNA reads TGCAGCGTTGTCCCGGGACTAGCGGGACCCTACGAGCAGTACTTC. It encodes CSVVPGLAGPYEQYF. V usage is TRBV29-1 and J usage is TRBJ2-7; TRBD2 aligns across 13 bases. There are 15 residues in the CDR3. The germline V gene encodes CDR1 SQVTM and CDR2 ANQGSEA. The V and J ends lost 4 bases and 2 bases, in that order; junction bases with no gene match: 5.

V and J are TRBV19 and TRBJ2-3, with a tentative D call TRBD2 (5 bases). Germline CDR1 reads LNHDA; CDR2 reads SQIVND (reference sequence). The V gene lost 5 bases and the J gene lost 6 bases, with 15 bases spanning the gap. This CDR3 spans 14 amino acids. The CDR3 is CASSLDPGEDTQYF. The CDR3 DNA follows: TGTGCCAGTAGTCTTGACCCTGGGGAGGATACGCAGTATTTT.

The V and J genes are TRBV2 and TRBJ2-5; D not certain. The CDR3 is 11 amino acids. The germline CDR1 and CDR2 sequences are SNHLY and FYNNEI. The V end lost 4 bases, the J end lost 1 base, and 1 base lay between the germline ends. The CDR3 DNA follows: TGTGCCAGCAGTGCCCAAGAGACCCAGTACTTC. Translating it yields CASSAQETQYF.

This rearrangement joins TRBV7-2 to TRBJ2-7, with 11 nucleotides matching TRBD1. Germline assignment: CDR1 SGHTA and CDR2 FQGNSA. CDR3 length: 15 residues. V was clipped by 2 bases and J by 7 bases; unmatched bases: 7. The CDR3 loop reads CASSLYGQGAREQYF. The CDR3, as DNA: TGTGCCAGCAGCTTATATGGACAGGGGGCAAGGGAGCAGTACTTC.

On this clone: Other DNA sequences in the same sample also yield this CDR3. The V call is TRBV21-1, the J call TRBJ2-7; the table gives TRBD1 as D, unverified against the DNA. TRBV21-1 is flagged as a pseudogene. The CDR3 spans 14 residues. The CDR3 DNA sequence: TGTGCCAGCAGCAACGGGACAGGGTTGGCTGAGCAGTACTTC. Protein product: CASSNGTGLAEQYF.

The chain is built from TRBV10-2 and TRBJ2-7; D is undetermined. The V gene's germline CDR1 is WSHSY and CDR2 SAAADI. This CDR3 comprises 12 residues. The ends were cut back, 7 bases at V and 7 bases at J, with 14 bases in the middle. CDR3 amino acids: CASIGEALEQYF. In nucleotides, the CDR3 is TGCGCCAGCATTGGGGAAGCCTTGGAGCAGTACTTC.

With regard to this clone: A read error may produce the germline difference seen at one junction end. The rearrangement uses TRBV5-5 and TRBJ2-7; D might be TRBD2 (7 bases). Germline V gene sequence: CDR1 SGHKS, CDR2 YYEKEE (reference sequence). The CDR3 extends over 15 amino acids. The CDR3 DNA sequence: TGCGCCAGCAGCCAAGATAGGGGGGGTATTTACGAGCAGTACTTC. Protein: CASSQDRGGIYEQYF. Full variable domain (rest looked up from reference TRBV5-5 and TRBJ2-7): DAGVTQSPTHLIKTRGQQVTLRCSPISGHKSVSWYQQVLGQGPQFIFQYYEKEERGRGNFPDRFSARQFPNYSSELNVNALLLGDSALYLCASSQDRGGIYEQYFGPGTRLTVT.

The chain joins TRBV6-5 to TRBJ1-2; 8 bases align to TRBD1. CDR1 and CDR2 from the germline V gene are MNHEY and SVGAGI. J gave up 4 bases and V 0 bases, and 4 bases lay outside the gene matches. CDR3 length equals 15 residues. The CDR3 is CASSYSSQGAYGYTF. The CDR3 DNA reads TGTGCCAGCAGTTACTCTTCCCAGGGGGCCTATGGCTACACCTTC.

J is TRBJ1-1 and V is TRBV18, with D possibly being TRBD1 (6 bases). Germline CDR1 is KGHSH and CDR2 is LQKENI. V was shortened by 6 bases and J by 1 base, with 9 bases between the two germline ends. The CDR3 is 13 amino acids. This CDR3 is CASSEGQNTEAFF. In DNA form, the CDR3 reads TGTGCCAGCTCCGAGGGACAGAACACTGAAGCTTTCTTT. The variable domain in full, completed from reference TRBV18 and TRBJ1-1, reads NAGVMQNPRHLVRRRGQEARLRCSPMKGHSHVYWYRQLPEEGLKFMVYLQKENIIDESGMPKERFSAEFPKEGPSILRIQQVVRGDSAAYFCASSEGQNTEAFFGQGTRLTVV.

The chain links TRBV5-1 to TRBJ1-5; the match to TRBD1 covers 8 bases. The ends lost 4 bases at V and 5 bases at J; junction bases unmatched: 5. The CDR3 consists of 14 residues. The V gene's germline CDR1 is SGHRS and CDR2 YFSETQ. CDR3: CASSLTGVDQPQHF. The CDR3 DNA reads TGCGCCAGCAGCCTGACAGGGGTGGATCAGCCCCAGCATTTT.

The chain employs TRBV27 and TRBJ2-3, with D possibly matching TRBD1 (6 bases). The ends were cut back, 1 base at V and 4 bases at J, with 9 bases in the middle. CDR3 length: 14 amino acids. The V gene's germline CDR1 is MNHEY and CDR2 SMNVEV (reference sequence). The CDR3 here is CASSLYPGADTQYF. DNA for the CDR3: TGTGCCAGCAGTTTATACCCAGGGGCAGATACGCAGTATTTT.

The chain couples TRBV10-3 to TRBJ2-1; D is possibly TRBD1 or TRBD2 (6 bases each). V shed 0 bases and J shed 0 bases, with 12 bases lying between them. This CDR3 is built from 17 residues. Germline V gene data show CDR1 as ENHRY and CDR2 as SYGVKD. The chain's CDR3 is CAISESGGAGSYNEQFF. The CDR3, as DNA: TGTGCCATCAGTGAGTCGGGGGGCGCGGGCTCCTACAATGAGCAGTTCTTC.

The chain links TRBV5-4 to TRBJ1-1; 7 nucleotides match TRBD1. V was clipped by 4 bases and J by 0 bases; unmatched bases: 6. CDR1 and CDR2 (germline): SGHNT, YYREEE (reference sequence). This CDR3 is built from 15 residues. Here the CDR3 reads CASSPPGTVNTEAFF. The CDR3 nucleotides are TGTGCCAGCAGCCCCCCCGGGACAGTGAACACTGAAGCTTTCTTT.